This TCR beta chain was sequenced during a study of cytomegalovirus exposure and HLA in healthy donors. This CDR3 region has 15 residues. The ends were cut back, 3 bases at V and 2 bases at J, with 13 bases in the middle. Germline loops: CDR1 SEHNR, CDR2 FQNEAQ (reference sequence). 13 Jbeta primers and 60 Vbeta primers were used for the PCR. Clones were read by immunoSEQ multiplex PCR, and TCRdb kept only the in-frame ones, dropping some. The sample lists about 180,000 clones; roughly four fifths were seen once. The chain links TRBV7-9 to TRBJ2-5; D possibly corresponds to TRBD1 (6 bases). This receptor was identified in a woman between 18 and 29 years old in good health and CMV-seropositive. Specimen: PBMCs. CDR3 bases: TGTGCCAGCAGCTTGAACTTGGGGGCGCAAGAGACCCAGTACTTC. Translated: CASSLNLGAQETQYF. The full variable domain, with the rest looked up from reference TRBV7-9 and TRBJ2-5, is DTGVSQNPRHKITKRGQNVTFRCDPISEHNRLYWYRQTLGQGPEFLTYFQNEAQLEKSRLLSDRFSAERPKGSFSTLEIQRTEQGDSAMYLCASSLNLGAQETQYFGPGTRLLVL.